A few counts support the clone carrying this T cell receptor beta chain. These data come from a study of identical twins. This CDR3 region has 16 residues. J lost 8 bases, V lost 4 bases, and 12 bases had no gene match. Germline CDR1 reads SGHRS; CDR2 reads YFSETQ. Using its own MiXCR run on the 5' RACE reads, TCRdb lists one record per CDR3 protein. Altogether about 520,000 distinct CDR3 sequences are present, roughly a fifth being singletons, with the ten largest covering approximately 0.95%. The same specimen was also included in a second study, on T cells expressing NK-cell markers.

The sequence was collected from a woman between 18 and 29 years old in good health. This chain joins TRBV5-1 and TRBJ1-6, with TRBD1 identical over 7 bases. Sequenced material: CD4+ T cells sorted from blood. CDR3 DNA: TGCGCCAGCAGCAGGGCCACTAGGGACAGTTATTCACCCCTCCACTTT. It is translated as CASSRATRDSYSPLHF.